The rows below give T cell receptor beta chains drawn from one sample of a study of blood T cell repertoires in COVID-19. The assay was immunoSEQ multiplex PCR, and TCRdb's table has in-frame clones only and misses some. Here the sample spans about 190,000 clones, less than 90% being singletons. Input material: peripheral blood. The receptors stem from a woman between 40 and 55 years old with acute or convalescent COVID-19. Both conserved end residues are part of each CDR3. The order of the fields is V gene, J gene, CDR3 protein.

TRBV9	TRBJ1-5	CASSEQGVDQPQHF
TRBV5-1	TRBJ2-3	CASSSGTSGKGTQYF
TRBV7-9	TRBJ1-2	CASSSASVASYGYTF
TRBV3-1/TRBV3-2	TRBJ1-1	CASSQRRTEPNTEAFF
TRBV9	TRBJ1-2	CASTQGGARNYGYTF
TRBV2	TRBJ2-5	CASSAPRVLSGETQYF
TRBV4-1	TRBJ1-5	CASSRSPGDQPQHF
TRBV19	TRBJ1-1	CASSPDRGNTEAFF
TRBV6-5	TRBJ1-2	CASRRMTGDNYGYTF
TRBV18	TRBJ1-2	CASSKDRTPSF